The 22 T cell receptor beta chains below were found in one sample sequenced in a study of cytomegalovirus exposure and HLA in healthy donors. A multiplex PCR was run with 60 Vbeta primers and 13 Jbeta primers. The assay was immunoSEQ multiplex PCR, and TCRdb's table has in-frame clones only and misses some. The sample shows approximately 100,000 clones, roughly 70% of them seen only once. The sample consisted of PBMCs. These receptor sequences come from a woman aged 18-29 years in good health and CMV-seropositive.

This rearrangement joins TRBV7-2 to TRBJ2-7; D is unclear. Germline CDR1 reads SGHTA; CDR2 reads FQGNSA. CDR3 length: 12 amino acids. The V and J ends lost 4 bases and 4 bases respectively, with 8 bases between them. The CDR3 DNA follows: TGTGCCAGCAGCTCTCTGAGGTACGAGCAGTACTTC. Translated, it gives CASSSLRYEQYF.

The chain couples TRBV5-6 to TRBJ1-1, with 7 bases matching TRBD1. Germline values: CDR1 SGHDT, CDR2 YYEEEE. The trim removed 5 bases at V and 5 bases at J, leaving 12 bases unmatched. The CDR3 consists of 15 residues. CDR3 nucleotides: TGTGCCAGCAGACAGGGGTCCCCCGGTGGGACTGAAGCTTTCTTT. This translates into CASRQGSPGGTEAFF.

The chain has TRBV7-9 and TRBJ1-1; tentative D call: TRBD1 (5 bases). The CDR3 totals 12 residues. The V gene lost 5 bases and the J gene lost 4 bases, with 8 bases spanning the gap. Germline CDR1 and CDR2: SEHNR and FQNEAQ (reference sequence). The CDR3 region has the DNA TGTGCCAGCAGCAAAAGGGGCACTGAAGCTTTCTTT. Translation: CASSKRGTEAFF.

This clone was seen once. CDR3 nucleotides: TGTGCCAGCAGCCCCCGACAGGGGTTTAGTTACGAGCAGTACTTC. Translation gives CASSPRQGFSYEQYF. The genes are TRBV7-2 and TRBJ2-7; 8 nucleotides align to TRBD1. The CDR3 runs to 15 residues. Germline CDR1 reads SGHTA; CDR2 reads FQGNSA. The V gene end was trimmed by 5 bases and the J gene end by 4 bases; junction bases not matched to a gene: 10.

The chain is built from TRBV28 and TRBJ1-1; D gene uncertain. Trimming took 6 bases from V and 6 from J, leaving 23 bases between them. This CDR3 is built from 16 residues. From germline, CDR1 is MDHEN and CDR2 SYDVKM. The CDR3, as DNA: TGTGCCAGCAGCGACCCGGGCTGGCCGGGAGTCGCTGAAGCTTTCTTT. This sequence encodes CASSDPGWPGVAEAFF.

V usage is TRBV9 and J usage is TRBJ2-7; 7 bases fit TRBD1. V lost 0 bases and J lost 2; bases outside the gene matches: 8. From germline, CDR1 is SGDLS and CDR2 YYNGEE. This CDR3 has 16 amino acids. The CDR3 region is CASSVAVATGPYEQYF. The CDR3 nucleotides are TGTGCCAGCAGCGTAGCGGTCGCGACAGGGCCCTACGAGCAGTACTTC.

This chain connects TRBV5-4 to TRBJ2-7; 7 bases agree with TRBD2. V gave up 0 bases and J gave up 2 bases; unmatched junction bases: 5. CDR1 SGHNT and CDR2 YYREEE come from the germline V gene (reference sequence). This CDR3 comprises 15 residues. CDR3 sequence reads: CASSLERGIAYEQYF. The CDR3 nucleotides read TGTGCCAGCAGCTTGGAGCGGGGTATAGCCTACGAGCAGTACTTC.

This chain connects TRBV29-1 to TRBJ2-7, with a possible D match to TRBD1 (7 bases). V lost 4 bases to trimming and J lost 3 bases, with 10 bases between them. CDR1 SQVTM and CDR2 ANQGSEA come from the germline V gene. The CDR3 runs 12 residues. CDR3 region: CSVAQGGYEQYF. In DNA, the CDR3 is TGCAGCGTTGCTCAGGGGGGCTACGAGCAGTACTTC.

The CDR3 region is CASISSGGSTEAFF. CDR3 in DNA: TGTGCCAGCATCTCCTCAGGGGGAAGCACTGAAGCTTTCTTT. The chain employs TRBV6-6 and TRBJ1-1; 7 bases are shared with TRBD1. The germline gives CDR1 MNHNY, CDR2 SVGAGI (reference sequence). CDR3 length: 14 residues. Losses at the gene ends were 7 bases for V and 4 bases for J; bases not matched to a gene: 9.

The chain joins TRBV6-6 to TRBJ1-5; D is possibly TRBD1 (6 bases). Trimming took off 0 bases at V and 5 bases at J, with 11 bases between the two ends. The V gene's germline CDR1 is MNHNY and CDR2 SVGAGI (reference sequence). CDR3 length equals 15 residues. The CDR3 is CASSYSTGEDQPQHF. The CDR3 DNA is TGTGCCAGCAGTTACTCGACAGGAGAAGATCAGCCCCAGCATTTT.

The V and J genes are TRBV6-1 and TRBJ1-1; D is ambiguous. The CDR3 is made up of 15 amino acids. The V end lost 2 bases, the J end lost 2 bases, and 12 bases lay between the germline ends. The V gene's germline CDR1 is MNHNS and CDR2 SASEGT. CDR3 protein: CASSENPEINTEAFF. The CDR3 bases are TGTGCCAGCAGTGAAAACCCCGAGATCAACACTGAAGCTTTCTTT.

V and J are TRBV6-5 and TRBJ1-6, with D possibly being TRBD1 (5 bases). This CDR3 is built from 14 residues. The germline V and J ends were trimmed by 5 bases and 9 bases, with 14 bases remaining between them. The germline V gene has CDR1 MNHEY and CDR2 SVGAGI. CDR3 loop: CASSGAGGISPLHF. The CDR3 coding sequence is TGTGCCAGCAGTGGGGCGGGAGGGATTTCACCCCTCCACTTT.

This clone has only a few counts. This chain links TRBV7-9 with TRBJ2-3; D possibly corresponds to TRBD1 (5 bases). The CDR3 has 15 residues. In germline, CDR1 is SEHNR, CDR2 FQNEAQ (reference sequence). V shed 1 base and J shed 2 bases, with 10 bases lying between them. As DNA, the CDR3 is TGTGCCAGCAGCTTAGTGCTGGACACCACAGATACGCAGTATTTT. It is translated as CASSLVLDTTDTQYF.

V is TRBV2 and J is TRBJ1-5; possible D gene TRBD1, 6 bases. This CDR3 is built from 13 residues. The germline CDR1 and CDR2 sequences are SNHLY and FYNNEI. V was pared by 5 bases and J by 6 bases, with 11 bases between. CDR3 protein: CASSRQVGQPQHF. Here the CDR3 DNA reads TGTGCCAGCAGTAGACAGGTCGGTCAGCCCCAGCATTTT.

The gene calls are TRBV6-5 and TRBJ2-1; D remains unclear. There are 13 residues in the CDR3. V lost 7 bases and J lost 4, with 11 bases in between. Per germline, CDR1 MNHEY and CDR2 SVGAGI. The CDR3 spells CASTKDSYNEQFF. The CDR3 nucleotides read TGTGCCAGCACCAAAGACTCTTACAATGAGCAGTTCTTC.

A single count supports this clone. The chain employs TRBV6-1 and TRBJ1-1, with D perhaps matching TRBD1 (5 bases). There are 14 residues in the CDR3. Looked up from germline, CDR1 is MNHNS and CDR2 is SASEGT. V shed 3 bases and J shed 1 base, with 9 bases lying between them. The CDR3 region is CASSEDGQNTEAFF. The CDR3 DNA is TGTGCCAGCAGTGAGGACGGACAGAACACTGAAGCTTTCTTT.

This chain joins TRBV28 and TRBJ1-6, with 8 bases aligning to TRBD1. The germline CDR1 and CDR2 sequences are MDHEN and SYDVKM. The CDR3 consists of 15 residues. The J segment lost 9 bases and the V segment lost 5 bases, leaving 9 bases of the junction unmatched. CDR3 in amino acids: CASSTGQGGGSPLHF. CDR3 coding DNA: TGTGCCAGCAGTACTGGACAGGGAGGAGGTTCACCCCTCCACTTT. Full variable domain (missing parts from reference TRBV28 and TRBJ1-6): DVKVTQSSRYLVKRTGEKVFLECVQDMDHENMFWYRQDPGLGLRLIYFSYDVKMKEKGDIPEGYSVSREKKERFSLILESASTNQTSMYLCASSTGQGGGSPLHFGNGTRLTVT.

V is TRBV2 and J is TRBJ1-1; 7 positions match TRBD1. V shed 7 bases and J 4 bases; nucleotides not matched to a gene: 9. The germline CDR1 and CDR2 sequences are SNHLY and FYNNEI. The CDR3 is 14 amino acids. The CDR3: CASIRGGAGTEAFF. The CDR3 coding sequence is TGTGCCAGCATCAGAGGGGGCGCTGGCACTGAAGCTTTCTTT.

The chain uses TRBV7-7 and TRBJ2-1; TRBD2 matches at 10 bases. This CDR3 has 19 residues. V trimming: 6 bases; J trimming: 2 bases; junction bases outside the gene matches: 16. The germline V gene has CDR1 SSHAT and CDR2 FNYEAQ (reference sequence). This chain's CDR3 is CASSLSGRFLPSTYNEQFF. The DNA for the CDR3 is TGTGCCAGCAGTCTTAGCGGGAGGTTCCTCCCCAGCACCTACAATGAGCAGTTCTTC.

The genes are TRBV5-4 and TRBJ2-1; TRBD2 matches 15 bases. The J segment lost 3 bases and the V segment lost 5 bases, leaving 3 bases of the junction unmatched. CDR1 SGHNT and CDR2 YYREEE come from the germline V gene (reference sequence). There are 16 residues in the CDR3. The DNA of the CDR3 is TGTGCCAGCAGTGGACTAGCGGGAGGGAACTACAATGAGCAGTTCTTC. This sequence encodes CASSGLAGGNYNEQFF.

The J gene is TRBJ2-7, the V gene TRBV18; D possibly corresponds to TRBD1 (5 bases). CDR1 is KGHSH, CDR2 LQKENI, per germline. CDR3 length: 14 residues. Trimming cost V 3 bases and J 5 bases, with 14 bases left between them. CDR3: CASSPVRATHEQYF. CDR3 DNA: TGTGCCAGCTCACCTGTCAGGGCGACCCACGAGCAGTACTTC.

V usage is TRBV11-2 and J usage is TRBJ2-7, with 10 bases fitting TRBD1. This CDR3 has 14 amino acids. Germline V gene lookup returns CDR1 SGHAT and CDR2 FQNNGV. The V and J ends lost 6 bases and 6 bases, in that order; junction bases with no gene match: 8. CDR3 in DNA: TGTGCCAGCAGTCCCGGGACAGGGGCTGGCGAGCAGTACTTC. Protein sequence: CASSPGTGAGEQYF.